Listed here are 15 T cell receptor beta chains from one sample, sequenced in a study of T-cell memory formation after mild COVID-19. Using its own MiXCR run on the 5' RACE reads, TCRdb lists one record per CDR3 protein. This repertoire shows 200,000 to 250,000 distinct CDR3 sequences, roughly 10% found once; its top ten account for 3.5%. The sample comprised PBMCs or a T cell subset sorted from them (not recorded which). The source is a young man who had mild COVID-19 (a few samples of this study predate the infection). Cell type and time point are not known.

There are many counts of this clonotype. The genes are TRBV20-1 and TRBJ2-7, with 10 nucleotides matching TRBD2. The V and J ends lost 6 bases and 1 base, in that order; junction bases with no gene match: 6. This CDR3 is 14 amino acids long. Looked up from germline, CDR1 is DFQATT and CDR2 is SNEGSKA (reference sequence). CDR3 region: CSAVAGGNSYEQYF. CDR3 DNA: TGCAGTGCAGTAGCGGGGGGAAATTCCTACGAGCAGTACTTC.

The chain has TRBV5-1 and TRBJ1-1; 8 positions match TRBD1. Germline assignment: CDR1 SGHRS and CDR2 YFSETQ. The V gene end was trimmed by 4 bases and the J gene end by 4 bases; junction bases not matched to a gene: 6. CDR3 size: 14 residues. The CDR3 protein is CASSVDRAGTEAFF. DNA of the CDR3: TGCGCCAGCAGCGTGGACAGGGCGGGCACTGAAGCTTTCTTT.

The V gene is TRBV9, the J gene TRBJ2-3, with no clear D. V was clipped by 0 bases and J by 4 bases, with 12 bases between them. This CDR3 has 15 residues. Germline assignment: CDR1 SGDLS and CDR2 YYNGEE. In DNA, the CDR3 is TGTGCCAGCAGCGTAGGATCGGTCTCCGCAGATACGCAGTATTTT. Amino acid sequence: CASSVGSVSADTQYF.

V and J are TRBV2 and TRBJ1-4, with no clear D. There are 12 residues in the CDR3. Germline V gene sequence: CDR1 SNHLY, CDR2 FYNNEI. V lost 2 bases and J 6 bases, leaving 4 bases between the germline ends. CDR3 amino acids: CASSESHEKLFF. The CDR3 coding sequence is TGTGCCAGCAGTGAAAGTCATGAAAAACTGTTTTTT.

This clonotype was seen a few times. The chain links TRBV7-9 to TRBJ1-1; 10 nucleotides align to TRBD1. Trimming at V came to 11 bases and at J to 1 base, leaving 1 base not matched to a gene. The CDR3 consists of 12 residues. Germline V gene data show CDR1 as SEHNR and CDR2 as FQNEAQ (reference sequence). CDR3: CAGDRGNTEAFF. The CDR3 nucleotides read TGTGCCGGGGACAGGGGGAACACTGAAGCTTTCTTT.

The chain employs TRBV20-1 and TRBJ1-5; perhaps TRBD1 as D (6 bases). This CDR3 comprises 15 residues. V shed 8 bases and J shed 2 bases, with 19 bases lying between them. In germline, CDR1 is DFQATT, CDR2 SNEGSKA (reference sequence). This CDR3 is CSTYRVGVGNQPQHF. In DNA, the CDR3 is TGCAGTACTTACAGGGTGGGAGTGGGCAATCAGCCCCAGCATTTT.

Ten or more counts support this clonotype. This chain links TRBV7-6 with TRBJ2-3; D gene unclear. CDR3 length: 18 residues. The germline V and J ends were trimmed by 1 base and 0 bases, with 17 bases remaining between them. Looked up from germline, CDR1 is SGHVS and CDR2 is FNYEAQ. The CDR3 DNA reads as TGTGCCAGCAGCTTAGGGCTTACGACAAGTTCTAGCACAGATACGCAGTATTTT. Protein sequence: CASSLGLTTSSSTDTQYF.

This sequence joins TRBV11-2 and TRBJ1-4; no firm D call. V lost 5 bases and J lost 4, with 8 bases in between. The CDR3 covers 13 residues. Germline V gene data show CDR1 as SGHAT and CDR2 as FQNNGV. The CDR3 spells CASSLGLNEKLFF. The CDR3, as DNA: TGTGCCAGCAGCCTAGGTCTTAATGAAAAACTGTTTTTT.

This chain's CDR3 is CASSLSAGTGDEKLFF. The DNA for the CDR3 is TGTGCCAGCAGTTTATCCGCCGGGACAGGGGATGAAAAACTGTTTTTT. V usage is TRBV28 and J usage is TRBJ1-4, with 10 bases fitting TRBD1. The germline V gene encodes CDR1 MDHEN and CDR2 SYDVKM. The CDR3 covers 16 residues. After removal of 1 base from V and 6 bases from J, the junction contained 5 bases not matched to a gene.

A few counts support this clonotype. The chain couples TRBV6-6 to TRBJ2-3, with D unresolved. V was cut by 6 bases and J by 6 bases, with 7 bases left in between. This CDR3 is built from 11 residues. From germline, CDR1 is MNHNY and CDR2 SVGAGI (reference sequence). In nucleotides, the CDR3 is TGTGCCAGCAGCCCGGAGGATACGCAGTATTTT. This translates into CASSPEDTQYF.

The chain couples TRBV7-2 to TRBJ1-1; D unclear. V gave up 4 bases and J gave up 10 bases, with 10 bases separating them. The CDR3 is 11 residues long. Per germline, CDR1 SGHTA and CDR2 FQGNSA. The CDR3 DNA reads as TGTGCCAGCAGCTCCAGGCTTCGAGCTTTCTTT. It yields the protein CASSSRLRAFF.

This clonotype has more than one count but fewer than ten. The J gene is TRBJ1-2, the V gene TRBV5-1; D unresolved. The CDR3 has 15 amino acids. From germline, CDR1 is SGHRS and CDR2 YFSETQ. Deletions cut 0 bases from V and 0 bases from J, with 9 bases between. CDR3 amino acids: CASSLAGNTNYGYTF. In nucleotides, the CDR3 is TGCGCCAGCAGCTTGGCGGGCAATACTAACTATGGCTACACCTTC.

This rearrangement joins TRBV5-4 to TRBJ2-2; either TRBD1 or TRBD2 may supply D (5 bases each). This CDR3 is 16 amino acids long. The germline gives CDR1 SGHNT, CDR2 YYREEE (reference sequence). V shed 5 bases and J shed 2 bases, with 16 bases lying between them. The CDR3 DNA follows: TGTGCCAGCAGTTTACCCGGGACCGCCAACACCGGGGAGCTGTTTTTT. This sequence encodes CASSLPGTANTGELFF.

This clonotype was detected a few times. CDR3 protein: CASSLVLGANSGNTIYF. For the CDR3, the DNA is TGCGCCAGCAGCTTGGTACTGGGAGCCAACTCTGGAAACACCATATATTTT. The rearrangement links TRBV5-1 to TRBJ1-3, with D uncertain. In germline, CDR1 is SGHRS, CDR2 YFSETQ. The CDR3 contains 17 residues. V was shortened by 0 bases and J by 0 bases, with 13 bases between the two germline ends.

This clonotype occurred a few times. The chain links TRBV28 to TRBJ1-1, with D hard to call. CDR1 is MDHEN and CDR2 is SYDVKM in the germline V gene. The CDR3 is 14 residues long. The V and J ends lost 1 base and 4 bases respectively, with 10 bases between them. In nucleotides, the CDR3 is TGTGCCAGCAGTTTATCCAACACCCCCACTGAAGCTTTCTTT. Protein sequence: CASSLSNTPTEAFF.